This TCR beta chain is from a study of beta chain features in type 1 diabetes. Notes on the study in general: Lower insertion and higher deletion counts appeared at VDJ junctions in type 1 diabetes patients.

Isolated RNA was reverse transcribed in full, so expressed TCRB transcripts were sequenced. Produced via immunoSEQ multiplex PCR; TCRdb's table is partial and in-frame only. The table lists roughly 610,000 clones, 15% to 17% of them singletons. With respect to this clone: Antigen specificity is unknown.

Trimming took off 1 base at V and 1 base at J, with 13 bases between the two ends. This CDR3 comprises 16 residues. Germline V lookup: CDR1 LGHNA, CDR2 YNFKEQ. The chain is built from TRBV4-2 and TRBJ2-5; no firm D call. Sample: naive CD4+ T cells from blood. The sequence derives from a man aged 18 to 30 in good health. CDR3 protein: CASSQGPPTGQETQYF. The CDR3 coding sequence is TGTGCCAGCAGCCAAGGCCCCCCCACGGGCCAAGAGACCCAGTACTTC.